The 20 T cell receptor beta chains below were found in one sample sequenced in a study of T cells in Graves' hyperthyroidism and ophthalmopathy. The investigators amplified TCR beta CDR3 regions from RNA transcripts. Initially, a first-round RT-PCR of the TCR CDR3 employed the HTBI primer set. TCRdb fed the multiplex PCR reads into MiXCR, producing one record per CDR3 protein. The sample yields roughly 240,000 distinct CDR3 sequences, approximately 23% seen once. The sample consisted of blood. Receptors originate from a woman aged 35 to 49 with Graves' ophthalmopathy.

The sample holds many counts of this clonotype. The genes are TRBV27 and TRBJ2-2, with 8 bases matching TRBD1. The CDR3 has 16 residues. V shed 4 bases and J 3 bases; nucleotides not matched to a gene: 7. Per the germline V gene, CDR1 is MNHEY and CDR2 is SMNVEV (reference sequence). The chain's CDR3 is CASSSHQGAYTGELFF. The CDR3 region has the DNA TGTGCCAGCAGTTCGCATCAGGGGGCGTACACCGGGGAGCTGTTTTTT.

The table lists this clonotype with many counts. The chain's CDR3 is CASSKGTEAFF. The CDR3 DNA reads TGTGCCAGCAGCAAAGGGACGGAAGCTTTCTTT. The V gene is TRBV9, the J gene TRBJ1-1; D is possibly TRBD1 (5 bases). With 4 bases removed from V and 8 bases from J, the gap between germline ends came to 9 bases. CDR3 length equals 11 residues. Germline V gene data show CDR1 as SGDLS and CDR2 as YYNGEE.

The chain couples TRBV20-1 to TRBJ2-7; 8 nucleotides line up with TRBD2. Trimming cost V 3 bases and J 7 bases; bases outside gene matches: 8. This CDR3 region has 13 residues. In germline, CDR1 is DFQATT, CDR2 SNEGSKA (reference sequence). The DNA for the CDR3 is TGCAGTGCTAGCGGCGGGGGGCGACCGGAGCAGTACTTC. It encodes CSASGGGRPEQYF.

The table lists this clonotype with a few counts. The chain's CDR3 is CSGTTGLGTQYF. The CDR3 region has the DNA TGCAGCGGTACCACAGGGCTGGGGACCCAGTACTTC. The V call is TRBV29-1, the J call TRBJ2-5; the D gene is possibly TRBD1 (6 bases). Per the germline V gene, CDR1 is SQVTM and CDR2 is ANQGSEA. The CDR3 runs to 12 residues. Trimming took off 7 bases at V and 7 bases at J, with 16 bases between the two ends.

At least ten counts were recorded for this clonotype. CDR3 bases: TGTGCCAGCAGCCGCCCGGCGGGGGCGGACTACGAGCAGTACTTC. Translated: CASSRPAGADYEQYF. The chain couples TRBV6-5 to TRBJ2-7; D is perhaps TRBD2 (7 bases). The germline V and J ends were trimmed by 6 bases and 3 bases, with 18 bases remaining between them. From germline, CDR1 is MNHEY and CDR2 SVGAGI. The CDR3 spans 15 residues.

This clonotype has a count of ten or more. This chain connects TRBV2 to TRBJ2-5; 10 bases are shared with TRBD2. The V gene's germline CDR1 is SNHLY and CDR2 FYNNEI. CDR3 size: 15 residues. The V segment lost 5 bases and the J segment 6 bases; nucleotides outside the gene matches: 9. CDR3 bases: TGTGCCAGCAGTTGGTCTAGCGGGAGTACTAAGACCCAGTACTTC. It specifies CASSWSSGSTKTQYF.

This clonotype showed up many times. The V call is TRBV6-1, the J call TRBJ1-5, with TRBD1 identical over 7 bases. V dropped 5 bases and J dropped 3; count of bases not matched to a gene: 7. CDR3 length equals 15 residues. Germline CDR1 MNHNS, CDR2 SASEGT. The DNA of the CDR3 is TGTGCCAGCAGTAGAACAACAGGGGCCAATCAGCCCCAGCATTTT. Its protein product is CASSRTTGANQPQHF.

This clonotype appeared many times. The chain is built from TRBV2 and TRBJ1-5, with D maybe TRBD1 (5 bases). The germline V gene encodes CDR1 SNHLY and CDR2 FYNNEI. The CDR3 runs 14 residues. V dropped 0 bases and J dropped 5 bases, with 8 bases sitting between them. CDR3: CASSEAGADQPQHF. The CDR3 nucleotides are TGTGCCAGCAGTGAAGCAGGGGCCGATCAGCCCCAGCATTTT.

There are many counts of this clonotype. The rearrangement uses TRBV6-1 and TRBJ1-1, with TRBD1 as a possible D gene (6 bases). V lost 11 bases to trimming and J lost 5 bases, with 21 bases between them. Germline CDR1 is MNHNS and CDR2 is SASEGT. This CDR3 has 14 amino acids. As DNA, the CDR3 is TGTGCCGCGGGGGCTACGGGTTTTGTGACTGAAGCTTTCTTT. Translating gives CAAGATGFVTEAFF.

This clonotype was found many times. The chain joins TRBV6-1 to TRBJ1-5; possible D gene TRBD1, 6 bases. The CDR3 is made up of 13 amino acids. V gave up 7 bases and J gave up 5 bases, with 12 bases separating them. The germline gives CDR1 MNHNS, CDR2 SASEGT. CDR3 sequence (DNA): TGTGCCAGCACGGGACACTGGGATCAGCCCCAGCATTTT. It codes for CASTGHWDQPQHF.

This clonotype was counted many times. J is TRBJ2-7 and V is TRBV5-5, with 13 bases identical to TRBD2. Looked up from germline, CDR1 is SGHKS and CDR2 is YYEKEE (reference sequence). V shed 3 bases and J 6 bases; nucleotides not matched to a gene: 6. The CDR3 length is 15 residues. The CDR3 DNA reads TGTGCCAGCAGCTGGACCGGGACTAGCGGGACCGAGCAGTACTTC. Its translation is CASSWTGTSGTEQYF.

As concerns this clonotype: One end of the junction is discordant with germline, which a read error may explain. The V and J genes are TRBV12-3 or TRBV12-4 and TRBJ2-7; no clear D gene. The length of the CDR3 is 15 residues. CDR3 in amino acids: CASSLGFRRTYEQSF. The CDR3 nucleotides are TGTGCCAGCAGTTTAGGGTTTAGGCGTACCTACGAGCAGTCCTTC.

This clonotype appeared many times. The rearrangement joins TRBV11-2 to TRBJ2-7; TRBD1 is a possible D gene (6 bases). Germline V gene data show CDR1 as SGHAT and CDR2 as FQNNGV. The germline V and J ends were trimmed by 1 base and 7 bases, with 14 bases remaining between them. CDR3 size: 14 residues. CDR3 sequence reads: CASSLGRGSGEQYF. CDR3 nucleotide sequence: TGTGCCAGCAGCTTAGGCAGGGGCTCAGGTGAGCAGTACTTC.

This clonotype was seen only a few times. The J gene is TRBJ1-1, the V gene TRBV7-2; D is unclear. This CDR3 contains 15 residues. The germline V gene has CDR1 SGHTA and CDR2 FQGNSA. V was trimmed by 0 bases and J by 1 base, leaving 9 bases between them. The CDR3 sequence: CASSLAAKTNTEAFF. CDR3 nucleotide sequence: TGTGCCAGCAGCTTAGCGGCGAAAACGAACACTGAAGCTTTCTTT.

This clonotype was picked up many times. Written as DNA, the CDR3 is TGTGCCAGCAGCCCTCTACGGGACAGTTCCTACGAGCAGTACTTC. Translated: CASSPLRDSSYEQYF. This rearrangement joins TRBV3-1 to TRBJ2-7; 7 bases are a match to TRBD1. V gave up 4 bases and J gave up 1 base; unmatched junction bases: 7. Germline V gene sequence: CDR1 LGHDT, CDR2 YNNKEL (reference sequence). The CDR3 covers 15 residues.

This clonotype was seen at least ten times. The chain employs TRBV28 and TRBJ1-2; 7 bases are shared with TRBD1. V gave up 10 bases and J gave up 4 bases; unmatched junction bases: 9. The CDR3 contains 13 residues. Germline CDR1 MDHEN, CDR2 SYDVKM. CDR3 in amino acids: CATITGAGYGYTF. The CDR3 region has the DNA TGTGCCACCATAACAGGGGCTGGCTATGGCTACACCTTC.

This clonotype was counted a single time. This chain joins TRBV6-1 and TRBJ1-5; D not certain. CDR1 is MNHNS and CDR2 is SASEGT in the germline V gene. The CDR3 is made up of 14 amino acids. The V end was cut by 6 bases, the J end by 2 bases, with 11 bases between. Written as DNA, the CDR3 is TGTGCCAGCAGAGCCTTTGAGCGCAATCAGCCCCAGCATTTT. Protein sequence: CASRAFERNQPQHF.

Many counts were recorded for this clonotype. The J gene is TRBJ1-1, the V gene TRBV19, with TRBD1 as a possible D gene (5 bases). Germline-derived CDR1 and CDR2 are LNHDA and SQIVND (reference sequence). V dropped 2 bases and J dropped 5 bases, with 12 bases sitting between them. The CDR3 totals 14 residues. The CDR3 loop reads CASSIRDGNTEAFF. The CDR3 DNA follows: TGTGCCAGTAGTATACGGGACGGGAATACTGAAGCTTTCTTT.

This clonotype was counted at least ten times. CDR3 region: CASGTGGHEQYF. CDR3 bases: TGTGCCAGCGGGACAGGGGGTCATGAGCAGTACTTC. The genes are TRBV28 and TRBJ2-7; TRBD1 aligns across 11 bases. V trimming: 8 bases; J trimming: 7 bases; junction bases outside the gene matches: 4. The germline gives CDR1 MDHEN, CDR2 SYDVKM. CDR3 length: 12 residues.

This chain joins TRBV15 and TRBJ1-5; a possible D gene is TRBD1 (5 bases). CDR1 and CDR2 (germline): LNHNV, YYDKDF (reference sequence). Trimming took off 3 bases at V and 1 base at J, with 10 bases between the two ends. This CDR3 spans 15 amino acids. CDR3 bases: TGTGCCACCAGCAGGGGGCGCGAAAGCAATCAGCCCCAGCATTTT. Translating it yields CATSRGRESNQPQHF.